This TCR beta chain was documented in a study of shared clonotypes between healthy human individuals. Study details: Three plates were used per donor for CD4 naive, three for CD4 memory, two for CD8 naive and one for CD8 memory.

Regarding this clone: As yet, its antigen is unknown.

Study findings and constraints: Blood was the sole source, and tissue repertoires probably differ. Estimated clonotype richness was generally higher in naive than memory subsets.

V trimming: 4 bases; J trimming: 11 bases; junction bases outside the gene matches: 8. Per germline, CDR1 SGHNT and CDR2 YYREEE (reference sequence). The CDR3 is 12 amino acids. Sequencing was performed with immunoSEQ multiplex PCR; in TCRdb, only in-frame clones are kept and a portion is missing. The sample lists 110,000 or so clones, approximately 70% occurring once. V gene TRBV5-4 combines with J gene TRBJ1-1; the match to TRBD1 covers 7 bases. What was sequenced was memory CD8+ T cells sorted from blood. Subset here: CD45RO+ cells pooled with CCR7-negative TemRA cells. The sequence derives from a woman aged 30 to 39 in good health. The CDR3 sequence is CASSVGQALAFF. CDR3 DNA sequence: TGTGCCAGCAGCGTCGGACAGGCGCTGGCTTTCTTT.